These 27 T cell receptor beta chains were all obtained from the same sample, sequenced in a study of blood T cell repertoires in COVID-19. This table comes from immunoSEQ multiplex PCR, and its TCRdb copy is limited to in-frame clones, with some not included. The sample records about 440,000 clones, about 90% being singletons. Sequenced material: PBMCs or T cells enriched from blood (not recorded which). Receptor source: a man aged 18-30 years who had recovered from COVID-19.

This clone showed up just once. This chain links TRBV5-1 with TRBJ2-1; 11 positions match TRBD2. J lost 4 bases, V lost 7 bases, and 7 bases had no gene match. Germline loops: CDR1 SGHRS, CDR2 YFSETQ. The CDR3 covers 15 residues. The CDR3 here is CASAPGLAVYNEQFF. The DNA of the CDR3 is TGCGCCAGCGCACCGGGACTAGCGGTGTACAATGAGCAGTTCTTC. Based on the CDR3 plus reference TRBV5-1 and TRBJ2-1, the full variable domain is KAGVTQTPRYLIKTRGQQVTLSCSPISGHRSVSWYQQTPGQGLQFLFEYFSETQRNKGNFPGRFSGRQFSNSRSEMNVSTLELGDSALYLCASAPGLAVYNEQFFGPGTRLTVL.

This clone was recorded only once. The chain employs TRBV2 and TRBJ1-5, with 7 bases identical to TRBD1. This CDR3 comprises 14 residues. Germline V lookup: CDR1 SNHLY, CDR2 FYNNEI. Losses at the gene ends were 6 bases for V and 6 bases for J; bases not matched to a gene: 8. The CDR3 here is CASSPRQGGQPQHF. CDR3 DNA: TGTGCCAGCAGCCCCAGACAGGGCGGTCAGCCCCAGCATTTT. Based on the CDR3 plus reference TRBV2 and TRBJ1-5, the full variable domain is EPEVTQTPSHQVTQMGQEVILRCVPISNHLYFYWYRQILGQKVEFLVSFYNNEISEKSEIFDDQFSVERPDGSNFTLKIRSTKLEDSAMYFCASSPRQGGQPQHFGDGTRLSIL.

The CDR3 reads CAWRTGFSGNTIYF. CDR3 bases: TGTGCCTGGAGGACAGGGTTCTCTGGAAACACCATATATTTT. The chain uses TRBV30 and TRBJ1-3, with 7 bases aligning to TRBD1. The CDR3 extends over 14 amino acids. V lost 3 bases, J lost 0 bases, and 2 bases stayed unmatched. Per germline, CDR1 GTSNPN and CDR2 SVGIG (reference sequence).

This chain uses TRBV5-4 with TRBJ1-2; the D is unclear. Germline CDR1 SGHNT, CDR2 YYREEE (reference sequence). The CDR3 covers 16 residues. The germline V and J ends were trimmed by 0 bases and 6 bases, with 18 bases remaining between them. CDR3 DNA: TGTGCCAGCAGCTTGGTAGACCTGACAAAGCAGCATGGCTACACCTTC. Amino acids: CASSLVDLTKQHGYTF.

This chain uses TRBV19 with TRBJ1-2; D call uncertain. The V end lost 7 bases, the J end lost 4 bases, and 19 bases lay between the germline ends. The CDR3 sequence is 15 residues long. Germline CDR1 reads LNHDA; CDR2 reads SQIVND (reference sequence). CDR3 nucleotide sequence: TGTGCCAGTACCCCTTGGGTAGGCGCGGGCTATGGCTACACCTTC. Protein: CASTPWVGAGYGYTF.

The CDR3 loop is CASSFLLNTEAFF. CDR3 DNA sequence: TGTGCCAGCAGTTTCCTCCTGAACACTGAAGCTTTCTTT. The V call is TRBV27, the J call TRBJ1-1; unclear D gene. This CDR3 comprises 13 residues. V was clipped by 3 bases and J by 0 bases, with 5 bases between them. The germline V gene has CDR1 MNHEY and CDR2 SMNVEV (reference sequence).

Concerning this clone: Relative to the germline gene, one junction end is altered; a read error may explain this. This chain uses TRBV15 with TRBJ1-2, with 7 nucleotides matching TRBD1. CDR1 and CDR2 (germline): LNHNV, YYDKDF (reference sequence). This CDR3 contains 14 residues. The CDR3 region has the DNA TGTGCCACCAGCCGAGAACAGGGGAACTATGGCTACACCTTC. It encodes CATSREQGNYGYTF.

On this clone: Other DNA sequences in the sample encode the same CDR3. The chain couples TRBV29-1 to TRBJ1-2; maybe TRBD1 (5 bases). V was clipped by 3 bases and J by 7 bases, with 6 bases between them. Germline V gene data show CDR1 as SQVTM and CDR2 as ANQGSEA. The CDR3 is 10 amino acids. The CDR3 nucleotides are TGCAGCGTTGAGCAGGGTGGCTACACCTTC. The encoded protein is CSVEQGGYTF.

The J gene is TRBJ1-3, the V gene TRBV5-4; 9 nucleotides line up with TRBD1. CDR1 is SGHNT and CDR2 is YYREEE in the germline V gene (reference sequence). CDR3 length: 16 residues. The ends lost 3 bases at V and 4 bases at J; junction bases unmatched: 8. CDR3 in amino acids: CASSSWGTGSGNTIYF. The CDR3 DNA reads as TGTGCCAGCAGCTCATGGGGGACAGGGTCCGGAAACACCATATATTTT.

The CDR3 here is CASSELGGRSEQYF. The CDR3 nucleotides are TGTGCCAGCAGTGAACTCGGGGGTAGGAGCGAGCAGTACTTC. The chain couples TRBV6-1 to TRBJ2-7, with D possibly matching TRBD2 (6 bases). V was pared by 2 bases and J by 6 bases, with 14 bases between. Germline V gives CDR1 MNHNS, CDR2 SASEGT. The CDR3 spans 14 residues.

The CDR3 region is CASTRPQHF. The DNA of the CDR3 is TGTGCCAGCACTAGGCCCCAGCATTTT. This chain uses TRBV28 with TRBJ1-5; no firm D call. With 7 bases removed from V and 9 bases from J, the gap between germline ends came to 4 bases. The length of the CDR3 is 9 residues. Per the germline V gene, CDR1 is MDHEN and CDR2 is SYDVKM. Using reference TRBV28 and TRBJ1-5 for the parts outside the CDR3, the full variable domain is DVKVTQSSRYLVKRTGEKVFLECVQDMDHENMFWYRQDPGLGLRLIYFSYDVKMKEKGDIPEGYSVSREKKERFSLILESASTNQTSMYLCASTRPQHFGDGTRLSIL.

The chain links TRBV9 to TRBJ2-5; perhaps TRBD2 as D (5 bases). This CDR3 comprises 13 residues. From germline, CDR1 is SGDLS and CDR2 YYNGEE. Trimming took 5 bases from V and 5 from J, leaving 13 bases between them. CDR3 coding DNA: TGTGCCAGCAGTTCCTTTCCGGGGGAGACCCAGTACTTC. Translated, it gives CASSSFPGETQYF.

In its sample, this clone was seen once. The chain recombines TRBV2 with TRBJ2-7; 7 bases are a match to TRBD1. Per the germline V gene, CDR1 is SNHLY and CDR2 is FYNNEI. The J segment lost 1 base and the V segment lost 5 bases, leaving 2 bases of the junction unmatched. The CDR3 has 13 amino acids. CDR3 in DNA: TGTGCCAGCAGTTTGGGACAGTCCTACGAGCAGTACTTC. Its translation: CASSLGQSYEQYF.

As to this clone: A read error may explain this, as a much larger clone is one base away. Other nucleotide sequences in the sample specify the same CDR3. V is TRBV4-1 and J is TRBJ2-7; 7 nucleotides agree with TRBD1. This CDR3 region has 14 residues. Per germline, CDR1 MGHRA and CDR2 YSYEKL. J lost 2 bases, V lost 3 bases, and 4 bases had no gene match. CDR3 DNA: TGCGCCAGCAGCCAGGCGGACAGGACCTACGAGCAGTACTTC. This gives the protein CASSQADRTYEQYF.

The chain carries TRBV30 and TRBJ2-2; perhaps TRBD2 as D (7 bases). The V gene's germline CDR1 is GTSNPN and CDR2 SVGIG (reference sequence). The CDR3 consists of 15 residues. Between the trimmed V and J ends, which lost 1 base and 3 bases, there was a span of 12 bases. As DNA, the CDR3 is TGTGCCTGGAGTGGGGGGCGGGGGTACACCGGGGAGCTGTTTTTT. Translated, it gives CAWSGGRGYTGELFF. The full variable domain, rest sourced from reference TRBV30 and TRBJ2-2, is SQTIHQWPATLVQPVGSPLSLECTVEGTSNPNLYWYRQAAGRGLQLLFYSVGIGQISSEVPQNLSASRPQDRQFILSSKKLLLSDSGFYLCAWSGGRGYTGELFFGEGSRLTVL.

This clone was found once. The chain couples TRBV28 to TRBJ1-2; D is uncertain. V was shortened by 3 bases and J by 3 bases, with 11 bases between the two germline ends. This CDR3 region has 14 residues. The germline CDR1 and CDR2 sequences are MDHEN and SYDVKM. CDR3 bases: TGTGCCAGCAGTTTCCGCGGAATACACTATGGCTACACCTTC. This encodes CASSFRGIHYGYTF.

The V call is TRBV24-1, the J call TRBJ2-7; 9 bases align to TRBD1. Unmatched junction bases numbered 6, after V lost 5 bases and J lost 5 bases. This CDR3 is 14 amino acids long. Per the germline V gene, CDR1 is KGHDR and CDR2 is SFDVKD. The DNA for the CDR3 is TGTGCCACCAGTGGGGACAGGGTCCCTAACGAGCAGTACTTC. Its translation: CATSGDRVPNEQYF.

This sequence joins TRBV24-1 and TRBJ2-2, with a tentative D call TRBD2 (5 bases). The germline gives CDR1 KGHDR, CDR2 SFDVKD. V lost 2 bases and J 6 bases, leaving 12 bases between the germline ends. This CDR3 is 15 amino acids long. The CDR3 loop reads CATSDSADYSGELFF. CDR3 in DNA: TGTGCCACCAGTGATTCGGCAGACTATTCCGGGGAGCTGTTTTTT.

The J gene is TRBJ1-4, the V gene TRBV5-1, with 7 bases lining up with TRBD1. In germline, CDR1 is SGHRS, CDR2 YFSETQ. This CDR3 contains 16 residues. V gave up 3 bases and J gave up 8 bases; unmatched junction bases: 13. The CDR3 DNA is TGCGCCAGCAGCTCCCCGGGGACAGCGGGCGGGGAAAAACTGTTTTTT. The encoded protein is CASSSPGTAGGEKLFF.

The rearrangement links TRBV10-2 to TRBJ2-7, with a weak D call TRBD2 (6 bases). CDR1 is WSHSY and CDR2 is SAAADI in the germline V gene. The CDR3 covers 13 residues. Trimming removed 6 bases at V and 4 bases at J, with 13 bases between. The CDR3 DNA sequence: TGCGCCAGCAGGTCGGGGGACTCGTACGAGCAGTACTTC. It codes for CASRSGDSYEQYF.

This chain joins TRBV10-3 and TRBJ2-3; no clear D. The CDR3 has 12 amino acids. Trimming took 3 bases from V and 4 from J, leaving 5 bases between them. Germline-derived CDR1 and CDR2 are ENHRY and SYGVKD. Here the CDR3 reads CAISEVADTQYF. In DNA, the CDR3 is TGTGCCATCAGTGAAGTAGCAGATACGCAGTATTTT.

This clone has only one observation. This chain uses TRBV5-1 with TRBJ2-1, with 11 positions matching TRBD2. V shed 3 bases and J 7 bases; nucleotides not matched to a gene: 21. The CDR3 sequence is 20 residues long. The germline gives CDR1 SGHRS, CDR2 YFSETQ. In DNA, the CDR3 is TGCGCCAGCAGCTCCCCCCTGGCTAGCGGGAGGACGGGAGGAGCAAATGAGCAGTTCTTC. Encoded protein: CASSSPLASGRTGGANEQFF.

The V and J genes are TRBV4-1 and TRBJ1-2; TRBD1 is a possible D gene (6 bases). V gave up 3 bases and J gave up 6 bases, with 17 bases separating them. Per the germline V gene, CDR1 is MGHRA and CDR2 is YSYEKL. The CDR3 loop spans 15 amino acids. The CDR3 region is CASSHPGRGLDGYTF. The CDR3 DNA follows: TGCGCCAGCAGCCACCCAGGGCGGGGGCTAGATGGCTACACCTTC.

The chain joins TRBV10-1 to TRBJ1-6, with a weak D call TRBD1 (6 bases). The CDR3 extends over 15 amino acids. Trimming shortened V by 0 bases and J by 10 bases, and 13 bases separated the two germline ends. From germline, CDR1 is WNHNN and CDR2 SYGVQD (reference sequence). Here the CDR3 DNA reads TGCGCCAGCAGTGAGTCGCCCAGGGGCAAATCACCCCTCCACTTT. Its protein product is CASSESPRGKSPLHF.

The V call is TRBV12-3 or TRBV12-4, the J call TRBJ2-7; no definite D call. The CDR3 has 13 amino acids. V was pared by 6 bases and J by 3 bases, with 12 bases between. The CDR3 DNA sequence: TGTGCCAGCAGCCTCCTAGGTTTCTACGAGCAGTACTTC. The encoded protein is CASSLLGFYEQYF.

The rearrangement uses TRBV19 and TRBJ1-1, with 9 bases identical to TRBD1. The J segment lost 0 bases and the V segment lost 7 bases, leaving 3 bases of the junction unmatched. Germline assignment: CDR1 LNHDA and CDR2 SQIVND (reference sequence). CDR3 length: 14 amino acids. The CDR3 DNA sequence: TGTGCCAGTATCGGACAGGGGTTGAACACTGAAGCTTTCTTT. Its protein is CASIGQGLNTEAFF.

The table lists this clone with a few counts. The chain links TRBV7-9 to TRBJ1-6; 7 bases agree with TRBD1. The CDR3 totals 15 residues. With V trimmed by 5 bases and J by 4 bases, 5 bases remained unmatched. Germline V gives CDR1 SEHNR, CDR2 FQNEAQ (reference sequence). CDR3 sequence (DNA): TGTGCCAGCAGCCTCCCGGGACAGTATAATTCACCCCTCCACTTT. Translated: CASSLPGQYNSPLHF.